This is a list of T cell receptor beta chains from one sample in a study of T cells in Graves' hyperthyroidism and ophthalmopathy. TCRdb redid the calling of the multiplex PCR reads with MiXCR, one entry per CDR3 protein. Here the sample spans hundreds of thousands of distinct CDR3 sequences, 14% being singletons. Sequenced material: blood. The receptors shown here come from a woman aged 50 to 65 with Graves' ophthalmopathy. CDR3s include the opening cysteine and the closing phenylalanine or tryptophan. A D gene is named only where the DNA matches it firmly. Where a row states a size, it is once, few, many or the class of an expanded clone; other rows omit it.

CDR3nt: TGTGCCAGCAGTTTTTCTAGCAATGAGCAGTTCTTC
CDR3aa: CASSFSSNEQFF
v_gene: TRBV2
d_gene: .
j_gene: TRBJ2-1
abundance: many

CDR3nt: TGTGCCAGCAGACTAGCGGGAGGGCTCAACGAGCAGTACTTC
CDR3aa: CASRLAGGLNEQYF
v_gene: TRBV12-3/TRBV12-4
d_gene: TRBD2
j_gene: TRBJ2-7
abundance: many

CDR3nt: TGTGCCAGTAGTAACCGTGTCGGGGGCAATCAGTCCCAGCATTTT
CDR3aa: CASSNRVGGNQSQHF
v_gene: TRBV19
d_gene: .
j_gene: TRBJ1-5
abundance: .

CDR3nt: TGTGCCAGCAGCACAGAGGGGGGTCTCAACTACGAGCAGTACTTC
CDR3aa: CASSTEGGLNYEQYF
v_gene: TRBV9
d_gene: .
j_gene: TRBJ2-7
abundance: .

CDR3nt: TGTGCCAGCAGCCGGGACAGCCTGAACACTGAAGCTTTCTTT
CDR3aa: CASSRDSLNTEAFF
v_gene: TRBV7-8
d_gene: TRBD1
j_gene: TRBJ1-1
abundance: many

CDR3nt: TGCAGTGCGCGGGCGGGGGGGGGAGATACGCAGTATTTT
CDR3aa: CSARAGGGDTQYF
v_gene: TRBV20-1
d_gene: TRBD2
j_gene: TRBJ2-3
abundance: few

CDR3nt: TGTGCCAGCAGTTTTTTGGACGGGGGCCGCACCGGGGAGCTGTTTTTT
CDR3aa: CASSFLDGGRTGELFF
v_gene: TRBV12-3/TRBV12-4
d_gene: .
j_gene: TRBJ2-2
abundance: once

CDR3nt: TGTGCCAGCAGCCCCTTAGCGGAGAACTACAATGAGCAGTTCTTC
CDR3aa: CASSPLAENYNEQFF
v_gene: TRBV7-2
d_gene: .
j_gene: TRBJ2-1
abundance: many

CDR3nt: TGTGCCAGCAGCGAACTGGGACAAATCAGTGAAAAACTGTTTTTT
CDR3aa: CASSELGQISEKLFF
v_gene: TRBV5-5
d_gene: .
j_gene: TRBJ1-4
abundance: many

CDR3nt: TGTGCCAGCAGCTCCCTTTTGGTGCTAGCGGTCACAGATACGCAGTATTTT
CDR3aa: CASSSLLVLAVTDTQYF
v_gene: TRBV7-9
d_gene: TRBD2
j_gene: TRBJ2-3
abundance: .

CDR3nt: TGCAGCGTTGAAGGACTAGCGTCTAGCACAGATACGCAGTATTTT
CDR3aa: CSVEGLASSTDTQYF
v_gene: TRBV29-1
d_gene: TRBD2
j_gene: TRBJ2-3
abundance: few

CDR3nt: TGTGCCAGCAGTAAAGGACAGGCCCGGAACACTGAAGCTTTCTTT
CDR3aa: CASSKGQARNTEAFF
v_gene: TRBV6-1
d_gene: TRBD1
j_gene: TRBJ1-1
abundance: many

CDR3nt: TGCGCCAGCAGCGATAGCGGGAGGGCCTTGGGCGAGCAGTACTTC
CDR3aa: CASSDSGRALGEQYF
v_gene: TRBV5-1
d_gene: TRBD2
j_gene: TRBJ2-7
abundance: many

CDR3nt: TGTGCCAGCAGTCCACGGACAGGGAGGGGAGCCAAAAACATTCAGTACTTC
CDR3aa: CASSPRTGRGAKNIQYF
v_gene: TRBV28
d_gene: .
j_gene: TRBJ2-4
abundance: many

CDR3nt: TGCAGTGCTACAACGCACGGTGGCTACACCTTC
CDR3aa: CSATTHGGYTF
v_gene: TRBV20-1
d_gene: .
j_gene: TRBJ1-2
abundance: .

CDR3nt: TGTGCCATCAGTGAGTCCTTGGCTAGCAAGTTCTTC
CDR3aa: CAISESLASKFF
v_gene: TRBV10-3
d_gene: .
j_gene: TRBJ2-1
abundance: .

CDR3nt: TGCAGCGCCGGGACTAGCGGGAAGTACAATGAGCAGTTCTTC
CDR3aa: CSAGTSGKYNEQFF
v_gene: TRBV29-1
d_gene: TRBD2
j_gene: TRBJ2-1
abundance: few

CDR3nt: TGTGCCAGTAGTGCCCAGGGGGCTGGGTTGTCAGATACGCAGTATTTT
CDR3aa: CASSAQGAGLSDTQYF
v_gene: TRBV19
d_gene: TRBD1
j_gene: TRBJ2-3
abundance: .

CDR3nt: TGCAGCGGCTGCGGCAGTATGAACACTGAAGCTTTCTTT
CDR3aa: CSGCGSMNTEAFF
v_gene: TRBV29-1
d_gene: .
j_gene: TRBJ1-1
abundance: .

CDR3nt: TGCGCCAGCAGCAGACTACAAGGCCTGAACACTGAAGCTTTCTTT
CDR3aa: CASSRLQGLNTEAFF
v_gene: TRBV5-1
d_gene: .
j_gene: TRBJ1-1
abundance: many

CDR3nt: TGTGCCAGCAGTTCCACCATAGAGACCCAGTACTTC
CDR3aa: CASSSTIETQYF
v_gene: TRBV28
d_gene: .
j_gene: TRBJ2-5
abundance: many

CDR3nt: TGTGCCAGCAGCTTATTTCAGGGGCTGACCGGGGAGCTGTTTTTT
CDR3aa: CASSLFQGLTGELFF
v_gene: TRBV7-3
d_gene: .
j_gene: TRBJ2-2
abundance: few

CDR3nt: TGTGCCACCAGCAGCGGGGGACTAAACATTCAGTACTTC
CDR3aa: CATSSGGLNIQYF
v_gene: TRBV15
d_gene: .
j_gene: TRBJ2-4
abundance: once

CDR3nt: TGTGCCAGCAGTTACTCAGGTCGCGATGAGCAGTTCTTC
CDR3aa: CASSYSGRDEQFF
v_gene: TRBV6-5
d_gene: .
j_gene: TRBJ2-1
abundance: many

CDR3nt: TGTGCCAGTAGTATAAGAGGAGGACTAGCGTTCACCGGGGAGCTGTTTTTT
CDR3aa: CASSIRGGLAFTGELFF
v_gene: TRBV19
d_gene: TRBD2
j_gene: TRBJ2-2
abundance: .

CDR3nt: TGTGCCAGCAAATTGACAATTCCTAACTATGGCTACACCTTC
CDR3aa: CASKLTIPNYGYTF
v_gene: TRBV7-2
d_gene: .
j_gene: TRBJ1-2
abundance: many

CDR3nt: TGTGCCAGCACCCGGACAGGCGTAGGAGATACGCAGTATTTT
CDR3aa: CASTRTGVGDTQYF
v_gene: TRBV6-1
d_gene: TRBD1
j_gene: TRBJ2-3
abundance: few

CDR3nt: TGCGCCAGCAGCACCCATGGACTAGCGGGAGAAGTGGGCTACGAGCAGTACTTC
CDR3aa: CASSTHGLAGEVGYEQYF
v_gene: TRBV4-3
d_gene: TRBD2
j_gene: TRBJ2-7
abundance: few

CDR3nt: TGTGCCTGGAGTGGTACAGACGGGACTAGTTCCTACGAGCAGTACTTC
CDR3aa: CAWSGTDGTSSYEQYF
v_gene: TRBV30
d_gene: TRBD2
j_gene: TRBJ2-7
abundance: many

CDR3nt: TGTGCCAGCAGTCTCCCCAGGGCTGGAAACACCATATATTTT
CDR3aa: CASSLPRAGNTIYF
v_gene: TRBV11-2
d_gene: .
j_gene: TRBJ1-3
abundance: many

CDR3nt: TGCAGTGCCCCCCTCGGGGGGCCAGAGACCCAGTACTTC
CDR3aa: CSAPLGGPETQYF
v_gene: TRBV20-1
d_gene: .
j_gene: TRBJ2-5
abundance: .

CDR3nt: TGTGCCAGCAGTTCACTCGGGACAGAACATAATTCACCCCTCCACTTT
CDR3aa: CASSSLGTEHNSPLHF
v_gene: TRBV27
d_gene: TRBD1
j_gene: TRBJ1-6
abundance: .

CDR3nt: TGTGCCAGCAGTTACCCCCGACTAGCGGGAGGGTATGAGCAGTTCTTC
CDR3aa: CASSYPRLAGGYEQFF
v_gene: TRBV6-9
d_gene: TRBD2
j_gene: TRBJ2-1
abundance: .

CDR3nt: TGTGCCTGGAGTGGAGGGACTAGCGGGAGAGCAGATACGCAGTATTTT
CDR3aa: CAWSGGTSGRADTQYF
v_gene: TRBV30
d_gene: TRBD2
j_gene: TRBJ2-3
abundance: many

CDR3nt: TGTGCCATCAGTGAGTCGATAGCGGCAGATACGCAGTATTTT
CDR3aa: CAISESIAADTQYF
v_gene: TRBV10-3
d_gene: .
j_gene: TRBJ2-3
abundance: few